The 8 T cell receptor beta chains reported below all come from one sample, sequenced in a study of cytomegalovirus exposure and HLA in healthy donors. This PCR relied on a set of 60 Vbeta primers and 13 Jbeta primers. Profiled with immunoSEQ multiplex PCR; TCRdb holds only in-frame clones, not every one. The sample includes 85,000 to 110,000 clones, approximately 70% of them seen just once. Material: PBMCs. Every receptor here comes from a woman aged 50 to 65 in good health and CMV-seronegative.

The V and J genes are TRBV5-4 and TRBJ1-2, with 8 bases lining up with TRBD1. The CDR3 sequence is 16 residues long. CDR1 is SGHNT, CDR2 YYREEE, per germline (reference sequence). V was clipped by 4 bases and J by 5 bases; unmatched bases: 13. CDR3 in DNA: TGTGCCAGCAGCCCGGGACAGGAGGTTTCGGTTTATGGCTACACCTTC. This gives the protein CASSPGQEVSVYGYTF.

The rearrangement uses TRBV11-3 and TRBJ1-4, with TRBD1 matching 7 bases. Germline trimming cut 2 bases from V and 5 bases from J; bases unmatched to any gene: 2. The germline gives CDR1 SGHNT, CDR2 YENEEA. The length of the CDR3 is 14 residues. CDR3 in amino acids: CASSLYRGNEKLFF. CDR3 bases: TGTGCCAGCAGCTTATACAGGGGAAATGAAAAACTGTTTTTT.

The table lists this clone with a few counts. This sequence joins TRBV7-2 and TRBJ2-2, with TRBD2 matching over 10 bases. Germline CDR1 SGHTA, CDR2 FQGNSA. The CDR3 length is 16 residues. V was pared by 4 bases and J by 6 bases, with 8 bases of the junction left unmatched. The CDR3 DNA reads TGTGCCAGCAGCTACTCCAGCGGGAGGGCCCCCGGGGAGCTGTTTTTT. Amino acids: CASSYSSGRAPGELFF.

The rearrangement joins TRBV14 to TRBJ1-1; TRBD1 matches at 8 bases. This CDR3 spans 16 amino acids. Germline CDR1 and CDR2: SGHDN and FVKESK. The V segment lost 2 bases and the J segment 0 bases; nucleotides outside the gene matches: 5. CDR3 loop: CASSQWTGLMNTEAFF. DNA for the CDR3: TGTGCCAGCAGCCAATGGACAGGGTTGATGAACACTGAAGCTTTCTTT.

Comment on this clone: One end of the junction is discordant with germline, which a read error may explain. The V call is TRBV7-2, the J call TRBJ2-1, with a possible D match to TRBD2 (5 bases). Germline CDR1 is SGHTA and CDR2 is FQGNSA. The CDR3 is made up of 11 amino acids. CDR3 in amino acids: CASSLSLGEVF. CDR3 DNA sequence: TGTGCCAGCAGCTTAAGTCTCGGGGAAGTCTTC.

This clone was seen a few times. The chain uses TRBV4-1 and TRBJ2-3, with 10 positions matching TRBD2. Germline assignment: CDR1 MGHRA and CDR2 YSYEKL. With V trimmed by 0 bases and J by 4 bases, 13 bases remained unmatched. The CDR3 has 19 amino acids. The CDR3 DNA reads TGCGCCAGCAGCCAAGATGGCCTAGCGGGAGAGGGGGGGGCAGATACGCAGTATTTT. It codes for CASSQDGLAGEGGADTQYF.

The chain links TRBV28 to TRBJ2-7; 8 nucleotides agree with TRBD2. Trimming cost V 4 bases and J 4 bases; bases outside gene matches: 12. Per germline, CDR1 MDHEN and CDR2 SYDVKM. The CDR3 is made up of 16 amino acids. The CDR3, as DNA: TGTGCCAGCAGTTCTCCAGCGGGAGTGGAGGGTTACGAGCAGTACTTC. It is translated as CASSSPAGVEGYEQYF.

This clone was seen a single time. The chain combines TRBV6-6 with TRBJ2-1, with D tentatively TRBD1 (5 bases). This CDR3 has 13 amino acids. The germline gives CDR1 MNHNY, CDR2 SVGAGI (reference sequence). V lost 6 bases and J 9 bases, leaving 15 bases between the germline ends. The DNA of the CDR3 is TGTGCCAGCAGGACAGACGGCCGAGTTGAGCAGTTCTTC. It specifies CASRTDGRVEQFF.